This TCR beta chain was captured by sequencing in a study of OX40 agonist ivuxolimab in advanced cancers. Study information: Patients in dose escalation had liver, melanoma, kidney or head and neck cancers.

Looked up from germline, CDR1 is LNHNV and CDR2 is YYDKDF (reference sequence). V gave up 0 bases and J gave up 1 base, with 0 bases separating them. CDR3 size: 12 residues. Generated by immunoSEQ multiplex PCR, the TCRdb table keeps only in-frame clones and is missing some. Altogether some 50,000 clones are present, roughly 80% being singletons, with the ten largest covering under 5.5%. The material sequenced was CD4+ or CD8+ T cells sorted from blood, taken in a trial of the OX40 agonist ivuxolimab. The chain is built from TRBV15 and TRBJ1-2, with no clear D. The origin of this receptor is an adult with an advanced solid tumor such as melanoma, head and neck, liver or kidney cancer. CDR3 in DNA: TGTGCCACCAGCAGAGATAACTATGGCTACACCTTC. Translation gives CATSRDNYGYTF.